These 21 T cell receptor beta chains share one sample of origin, sequenced in a study of a mutant IDH1 vaccine in newly diagnosed glioma. The assay was immunoSEQ multiplex PCR, and TCRdb's table has in-frame clones only and misses some. The table includes roughly 39,000 clones, approximately 83% detected once. Their antigen targets remain unknown. The time point here: week 5, during vaccination. Topical imiquimod was applied with each vaccine dose, which held 300 ug of mutant IDH1 20-mer peptide. The sequences come from PBMCs, collected from a glioma patient whose treatment included an IDH1 peptide vaccine. All receptors come from a man aged 35-49 years with glioma.

The V call is TRBV7-3, the J call TRBJ2-1, with D possibly being TRBD2 (6 bases). In germline, CDR1 is SGHTA, CDR2 FQGTGA. The CDR3 runs to 13 residues. Trimming left V 2 bases short and J 10 bases short, with 12 bases between. CDR3 residues: CASSLGGMGEQFF. The CDR3 DNA is TGTGCCAGCAGCTTAGGGGGGATGGGGGAGCAGTTCTTC.

This CDR3 is CASSQGGYEQFF. CDR3 coding DNA: TGTGCCAGCAGCCAAGGCGGTTATGAGCAGTTCTTC. The V and J genes are TRBV14 and TRBJ2-1; D gene uncertain. The germline CDR1 and CDR2 sequences are SGHDN and FVKESK. The CDR3 extends over 12 amino acids. V was clipped by 1 base and J by 8 bases, with 6 bases between them. The whole variable domain, filled in from reference TRBV14 and TRBJ2-1, reads EAGVTQFPSHSVIEKGQTVTLRCDPISGHDNLYWYRRVMGKEIKFLLHFVKESKQDESGMPNNRFLAERTGGTYSTLKVQPAELEDSGVYFCASSQGGYEQFFGPGTRLTVL.

V usage is TRBV6-5 and J usage is TRBJ2-2; D uncertain. This CDR3 contains 14 residues. Trimming cost V 5 bases and J 4 bases, with 11 bases left between them. Per the germline V gene, CDR1 is MNHEY and CDR2 is SVGAGI. The CDR3 DNA follows: TGTGCCAGCAGTCCCGGCGTATTCACCGGGGAGCTGTTTTTT. Residues: CASSPGVFTGELFF.

The chain links TRBV7-8 to TRBJ2-5; tentative D call: TRBD2 (6 bases). Trimming shortened V by 10 bases and J by 7 bases, and 22 bases separated the two germline ends. The CDR3 has 14 residues. Germline CDR1 is SGHVS and CDR2 is FQNEAQ. CDR3 residues: CATRLVLTGGTQYF. The CDR3 DNA reads as TGTGCCACCAGACTGGTCCTCACCGGGGGGACCCAGTACTTC.

CDR3 in DNA: TGCGCCAGCAGCCAAGGACCGGGACTAGGGACGCAGTATTTT. Translating it yields CASSQGPGLGTQYF. The V call is TRBV4-1, the J call TRBJ2-3; 8 bases agree with TRBD2. V trimming: 1 base; J trimming: 9 bases; junction bases outside the gene matches: 6. The CDR3 covers 14 residues. CDR1 MGHRA and CDR2 YSYEKL come from the germline V gene.

In regard to this clone: At one end the junction does not follow the germline gene, possibly because of a read error. The V call is TRBV7-7, the J call TRBJ2-2; D might be TRBD1 (5 bases). CDR3 size: 15 residues. The germline CDR1 and CDR2 sequences are SSHAT and FNYEAQ (reference sequence). CDR3 nucleotides: TGTGCTAGCAGCCTCGAACCTGGCAGGGATGGGGAGCTGTTTTTT. Translated: CASSLEPGRDGELFF.

This chain connects TRBV19 to TRBJ2-7; D perhaps matches TRBD1 (6 bases). Trimming stripped 6 bases from V and 1 base from J, with 19 bases between. CDR1 is LNHDA, CDR2 SQIVND, per germline (reference sequence). The CDR3 consists of 16 residues. The CDR3 sequence: CASSQGAGAGSYEQYF. The DNA for the CDR3 is TGTGCCAGTAGCCAAGGGGCAGGGGCCGGATCCTACGAGCAGTACTTC.

This chain links TRBV10-3 with TRBJ1-1; no reliable D call. The CDR3 extends over 15 amino acids. In germline, CDR1 is ENHRY, CDR2 SYGVKD. Trimming took off 7 bases at V and 6 bases at J, with 21 bases between the two ends. CDR3 in DNA: TGTGCCATCATGCCTGGCGAGGGCCATGGGTCTGAAGCTTTCTTT. As protein: CAIMPGEGHGSEAFF.

This clone was counted once. Here the CDR3 reads CASSLSAPSGYEQYF. CDR3 DNA: TGTGCCAGCAGTTTATCGGCTCCTAGCGGCTACGAGCAGTACTTC. The chain uses TRBV27 and TRBJ2-7, with 7 bases fitting TRBD2. CDR1 and CDR2 (germline): MNHEY, SMNVEV (reference sequence). Trimming took 0 bases from V and 3 from J; bases not matched to a gene: 5. The CDR3 is made up of 15 amino acids.

The genes are TRBV6-5 and TRBJ1-3; D gene unclear. V dropped 7 bases and J dropped 0 bases, with 10 bases sitting between them. Germline CDR1 and CDR2: MNHEY and SVGAGI. This CDR3 has 14 residues. The CDR3 reads CASKWGGSGNTIYF. The DNA for the CDR3 is TGTGCCAGCAAATGGGGTGGCTCTGGAAACACCATATATTTT.

The CDR3: CASRFSGFYNEQFF. In nucleotides, the CDR3 is TGTGCCAGCAGGTTCTCGGGGTTTTACAATGAGCAGTTCTTC. This chain links TRBV2 with TRBJ2-1, with a tentative D call TRBD2 (5 bases). Between the trimmed V and J ends, which lost 6 bases and 4 bases, there was a span of 13 bases. The CDR3 has 14 amino acids. CDR1 is SNHLY, CDR2 FYNNEI, per germline. Full variable domain (missing parts from reference TRBV2 and TRBJ2-1): EPEVTQTPSHQVTQMGQEVILRCVPISNHLYFYWYRQILGQKVEFLVSFYNNEISEKSEIFDDQFSVERPDGSNFTLKIRSTKLEDSAMYFCASRFSGFYNEQFFGPGTRLTVL.

This clone came up once. The J gene is TRBJ1-3, the V gene TRBV6-1, with D unresolved. Germline CDR1 MNHNS, CDR2 SASEGT. Deletions cut 3 bases from V and 2 bases from J, with 11 bases between. The CDR3 runs to 15 residues. The CDR3: CASSDGPSPGNTIYF. CDR3 bases: TGTGCCAGCAGTGACGGACCCTCCCCTGGAAACACCATATATTTT.

The chain employs TRBV5-1 and TRBJ1-2; D gene ambiguous. V lost 2 bases and J 0 bases, leaving 5 bases between the germline ends. Germline values: CDR1 SGHRS, CDR2 YFSETQ. This CDR3 has 13 residues. CDR3 sequence: CASSFAANYGYTF. Here the CDR3 DNA reads TGCGCCAGCAGCTTTGCAGCTAACTATGGCTACACCTTC.

The chain uses TRBV2 and TRBJ2-3; D gene unclear. Trimming shortened V by 6 bases and J by 0 bases, and 7 bases separated the two germline ends. The germline gives CDR1 SNHLY, CDR2 FYNNEI. This CDR3 has 13 residues. In DNA form, the CDR3 reads TGTGCCAGCAGCCCCAGTAGCACAGATACGCAGTATTTT. This gives the protein CASSPSSTDTQYF.

This chain links TRBV7-2 with TRBJ2-5, with unresolved D. This CDR3 spans 16 amino acids. V gave up 1 base and J gave up 0 bases, with 12 bases separating them. Germline assignment: CDR1 SGHTA and CDR2 FQGNSA. CDR3 protein: CASSLGRLEYQETQYF. The DNA of the CDR3 is TGTGCCAGCAGCTTAGGAAGACTGGAATACCAAGAGACCCAGTACTTC. The full variable domain, with the rest looked up from reference TRBV7-2 and TRBJ2-5, is GAGVSQSPSNKVTEKGKDVELRCDPISGHTALYWYRQSLGQGLEFLIYFQGNSAPDKSGLPSDRFSAERTGGSVSTLTIQRTQQEDSAVYLCASSLGRLEYQETQYFGPGTRLLVL.

This rearrangement joins TRBV7-9 to TRBJ2-7; D might be TRBD1 or TRBD2, each matching 5 bases. V gave up 5 bases and J gave up 5 bases, with 13 bases separating them. The germline V gene encodes CDR1 SEHNR and CDR2 FQNEAQ (reference sequence). The CDR3 length is 13 residues. In DNA form, the CDR3 reads TGTGCCAGCAGCCACGGGGCCGGGGACGAGCAGTACTTC. It encodes CASSHGAGDEQYF.

The DNA for the CDR3 is TGTGCCAGCAGCCAACCCAGGGAGTCTAATGAAAAACTGTTTTTT. Translation gives CASSQPRESNEKLFF. The V gene is TRBV4-2, the J gene TRBJ1-4; perhaps TRBD1 as D (5 bases). This CDR3 contains 15 residues. Germline CDR1 and CDR2: LGHNA and YNFKEQ. Trimming removed 2 bases from V and 3 bases from J, with 10 bases in between.

V and J are TRBV19 and TRBJ2-3; D is unclear. The CDR3 has 10 amino acids. Germline V gene lookup returns CDR1 LNHDA and CDR2 SQIVND (reference sequence). In nucleotides, the CDR3 is TGTGCGCGTAGAGACGATACGCAGTATTTT. Protein product: CARRDDTQYF.

The chain joins TRBV28 to TRBJ2-7; 7 positions match TRBD1. The trim removed 6 bases at V and 3 bases at J, leaving 8 bases unmatched. The CDR3 is made up of 14 amino acids. CDR1 is MDHEN, CDR2 SYDVKM, per germline. DNA for the CDR3: TGTGCCAGCAGGCGACAGGGCGTTTACTACGAGCAGTACTTC. Translating it yields CASRRQGVYYEQYF.

The chain links TRBV7-6 to TRBJ2-7; 7 bases line up with TRBD2. CDR1 is SGHVS, CDR2 FNYEAQ, per germline. V trimming: 4 bases; J trimming: 2 bases; junction bases outside the gene matches: 2. This CDR3 contains 13 residues. The CDR3 here is CASSSLAAYEQYF. Written as DNA, the CDR3 is TGTGCCAGCAGCTCCCTAGCGGCCTACGAGCAGTACTTC.

CDR3 DNA sequence: TGTGCCAGCAGCTTGGCCGGTTTTAGCAATCAGCCCCAGCATTTT. Translating it yields CASSLAGFSNQPQHF. V is TRBV5-8 and J is TRBJ1-5; D gene uncertain. The CDR3 has 15 amino acids. The germline V gene has CDR1 SGHTS and CDR2 YDEGEE. Trimming stripped 0 bases from V and 0 bases from J, with 7 bases between.